These 30 T cell receptor beta chains share one sample of origin, sequenced in a study of regulatory T cells in long-lasting Graves disease. Time point defined: persistent/refractory GD, antithyroid drugs over 5 years with positive TRAb. The authors made the TCR library using RNA they extracted from PBMCs. Arm-PCR of CDR3 regions and iRepertoire HTBI primers were the basis on which TCR beta libraries were built. TCRdb re-called the multiplex PCR reads through MiXCR, storing one row per CDR3 protein. The sample holds 350,000 to 500,000 distinct CDR3 sequences; around 20% are singletons and the top ten take around an eighth. The specimen comprised peripheral blood mononuclear cells (PBMCs), sampled when the disease was refractory, from a patient treated with antithyroid drugs. The receptors derive from a female donor with Graves disease.

This clonotype was picked up a small number of times. The chain joins TRBV20-1 to TRBJ2-5; D might be TRBD1 (6 bases). Trimming stripped 3 bases from V and 2 bases from J, with 10 bases between. This CDR3 spans 13 amino acids. Germline assignment: CDR1 DFQATT and CDR2 SNEGSKA (reference sequence). CDR3: CSASWTVQETQYF. CDR3 nucleotides: TGCAGTGCTAGTTGGACAGTTCAAGAGACCCAGTACTTC.

This clonotype was counted at least ten times. The rearrangement links TRBV20-1 to TRBJ1-5; D not certain. The CDR3 covers 17 residues. Germline V gene lookup returns CDR1 DFQATT and CDR2 SNEGSKA (reference sequence). Trimming took off 2 bases at V and 0 bases at J, with 17 bases between the two ends. For the CDR3, the DNA is TGCAGTGCTAGACCGCTTAGGCAGGAAAATAGCAATCAGCCCCAGCATTTT. Its protein product is CSARPLRQENSNQPQHF.

The chain joins TRBV5-6 to TRBJ2-2; a possible D gene is TRBD1 (7 bases). CDR1 and CDR2 from the germline V gene are SGHDT and YYEEEE. The CDR3 is made up of 13 amino acids. Trimming cost V 4 bases and J 6 bases, with 10 bases left between them. The DNA of the CDR3 is TGTGCCAGCAGCCGCAGGGGGGCCGGGGAGCTGTTTTTT. Its translation: CASSRRGAGELFF.

This clonotype has only a few counts. The chain employs TRBV12-3 or TRBV12-4 and TRBJ2-1, with D perhaps matching TRBD2 (5 bases). This CDR3 is 16 amino acids long. The V gene lost 2 bases and the J gene lost 1 base, with 12 bases spanning the gap. The CDR3 sequence is CASSLHRRSSYNEQFF. The CDR3 DNA is TGTGCCAGCAGTTTACATAGGAGGTCGTCCTACAATGAGCAGTTCTTC.

The chain recombines TRBV20-1 with TRBJ2-5; tentative D call: TRBD1 (6 bases). Germline-derived CDR1 and CDR2 are DFQATT and SNEGSKA (reference sequence). The CDR3 sequence is 13 residues long. The V end was cut by 0 bases, the J end by 5 bases, with 10 bases between. The CDR3 DNA follows: TGCAGTGCTAGAGATGGGGGCCTGGAGACCCAGTACTTC. Translated: CSARDGGLETQYF.

The genes are TRBV20-1 and TRBJ1-2; 8 nucleotides match TRBD1. The CDR3 totals 12 residues. CDR1 and CDR2 (germline): DFQATT, SNEGSKA (reference sequence). The junction had 3 bases not matched to a gene; V was cut back by 1 base and J by 8 bases. CDR3 nucleotide sequence: TGCAGTGCTAGAGGGACAGGGCAGGGCTACACCTTC. The encoded protein is CSARGTGQGYTF.

This clonotype was picked up many times. The chain has TRBV10-3 and TRBJ2-7; a weak D match, TRBD2 (6 bases). Germline values: CDR1 ENHRY, CDR2 SYGVKD. The V gene lost 4 bases and the J gene lost 0 bases, with 7 bases spanning the gap. The CDR3 runs 13 residues. The chain's CDR3 is CAISGDSSYEQYF. The CDR3 DNA follows: TGTGCCATCAGTGGGGACTCCTCCTACGAGCAGTACTTC.

This clonotype occurred a few times. This chain joins TRBV20-1 and TRBJ2-7; 16 bases agree with TRBD2. V dropped 6 bases and J dropped 0; count of bases not matched to a gene: 11. This CDR3 has 18 amino acids. Per the germline V gene, CDR1 is DFQATT and CDR2 is SNEGSKA (reference sequence). For the CDR3, the DNA is TGCAGTGCCAAGGGACTAGCGGGAGGGACAACTAGCTCCTACGAGCAGTACTTC. It encodes CSAKGLAGGTTSSYEQYF.

This clonotype was counted a few times. The V gene is TRBV20-1, the J gene TRBJ1-6, with TRBD1 as a possible D gene (6 bases). V lost 8 bases and J lost 2, with 13 bases in between. Germline CDR1 and CDR2: DFQATT and SNEGSKA (reference sequence). CDR3 length: 14 residues. The CDR3: CSPGGAAYNSPLHF. The CDR3 nucleotides are TGCAGTCCGGGGGGGGCGGCCTATAATTCACCCCTCCACTTT.

This clonotype was seen many times. The chain carries TRBV27 and TRBJ1-1; TRBD1 matches 7 bases. V lost 6 bases, J lost 1 base, and 8 bases stayed unmatched. CDR3 size: 15 residues. The germline CDR1 and CDR2 sequences are MNHEY and SMNVEV (reference sequence). CDR3 sequence reads: CASSSFGTANTEAFF. DNA of the CDR3: TGTGCCAGCAGCTCATTCGGGACAGCGAACACTGAAGCTTTCTTT.

The rearrangement uses TRBV20-1 and TRBJ2-7; D is unresolved. In germline, CDR1 is DFQATT, CDR2 SNEGSKA (reference sequence). The CDR3 has 12 residues. Trimming stripped 3 bases from V and 6 bases from J, with 12 bases between. Written as DNA, the CDR3 is TGCAGTGCTAGCGGGTACCGAGCCGAGCAGTACTTC. Its translation is CSASGYRAEQYF.

The CDR3 protein is CATSDRRGTNTGELFF. The CDR3 DNA sequence: TGTGCCACCAGTGACCGCAGGGGGACAAACACCGGGGAGCTGTTTTTT. This sequence joins TRBV24-1 and TRBJ2-2, with TRBD1 matching 7 bases. This CDR3 comprises 16 residues. V was pared by 4 bases and J by 2 bases, with 6 bases of the junction left unmatched. Germline V gives CDR1 KGHDR, CDR2 SFDVKD.

The chain has TRBV14 and TRBJ2-2, with D hard to call. CDR3 length: 17 amino acids. V was trimmed by 0 bases and J by 5 bases, leaving 16 bases between them. Germline loops: CDR1 SGHDN, CDR2 FVKESK. CDR3 protein: CASSQDDQELYTGELFF. The CDR3 nucleotides are TGTGCCAGCAGCCAAGATGACCAAGAACTGTATACCGGGGAGCTGTTTTTT. The full variable domain, its missing parts supplied by reference TRBV14 and TRBJ2-2, is EAGVTQFPSHSVIEKGQTVTLRCDPISGHDNLYWYRRVMGKEIKFLLHFVKESKQDESGMPNNRFLAERTGGTYSTLKVQPAELEDSGVYFCASSQDDQELYTGELFFGEGSRLTVL.

This clonotype was observed many times. The chain employs TRBV5-1 and TRBJ2-7; D tentatively fits TRBD1 or TRBD2 (5 bases each). CDR3 length equals 17 residues. Germline V gene lookup returns CDR1 SGHRS and CDR2 YFSETQ. V lost 4 bases and J 2 bases, leaving 22 bases between the germline ends. CDR3 DNA sequence: TGCGCCAGCAGCCTGGGACCGATCACGGGATTTCCCTACGAGCAGTACTTC. Residues: CASSLGPITGFPYEQYF.

This clonotype was detected a few times. The chain recombines TRBV11-2 with TRBJ2-7, with 12 positions matching TRBD2. The J segment lost 3 bases and the V segment lost 3 bases, leaving 12 bases of the junction unmatched. The germline gives CDR1 SGHAT, CDR2 FQNNGV. The CDR3 is made up of 18 amino acids. The CDR3 nucleotides read TGTGCCAGCAGCTTTCGGCGGTCAGGACTAGCGGGGAGCTACGAGCAGTACTTC. Translated, it gives CASSFRRSGLAGSYEQYF.

The chain carries TRBV20-1 and TRBJ1-6; D is unclear. The CDR3 has 13 amino acids. Germline-derived CDR1 and CDR2 are DFQATT and SNEGSKA (reference sequence). Between the trimmed V and J ends, which lost 2 bases and 5 bases, there was a span of 7 bases. The CDR3 DNA sequence: TGCAGTGCTAGAAGCACGAATAATTCACCCCTCCACTTT. Protein: CSARSTNNSPLHF.

The chain carries TRBV7-2 and TRBJ2-3; D call uncertain. Trimming removed 5 bases at V and 0 bases at J, with 12 bases between. The CDR3 extends over 15 amino acids. Germline lookup yields CDR1 SGHTA and CDR2 FQGNSA. The CDR3 loop reads CASSPTPTSTDTQYF. As DNA, the CDR3 is TGTGCCAGCAGCCCAACCCCCACTAGCACAGATACGCAGTATTTT.

The table lists this clonotype with many counts. The chain has TRBV7-2 and TRBJ2-2, with D perhaps matching TRBD2 (6 bases). V lost 5 bases to trimming and J lost 0 bases, with 16 bases between them. The CDR3 spans 17 residues. Germline V lookup: CDR1 SGHTA, CDR2 FQGNSA. The CDR3 reads CASSDRNGGSNTGELFF. The CDR3, as DNA: TGTGCCAGCAGCGACAGAAACGGGGGATCGAACACCGGGGAGCTGTTTTTT.

In this sample, this clonotype turned up once. Being one base from a much bigger clone, this may be a read error. The J gene is TRBJ2-5, the V gene TRBV24-1, with D possibly being TRBD1 (5 bases). The CDR3 loop spans 15 amino acids. Germline V gene lookup returns CDR1 KGHDR and CDR2 SFDVKD. Trimming pared 7 bases from V and 2 bases from J, leaving 16 bases between. The CDR3 here is CATSQGISRQETQYF. The CDR3 nucleotides read TGTGCCACCAGCCAGGGAATTAGCAGACAAGAGACCCAGTACTTC.

The CDR3 protein is CASSYPGNYGYTF. The CDR3 DNA reads as TGTGCCAGCAGTTACCCCGGTAACTATGGCTACACCTTC. J is TRBJ1-2 and V is TRBV6-5; D is undetermined. In germline, CDR1 is MNHEY, CDR2 SVGAGI. V lost 2 bases to trimming and J lost 1 base, with 5 bases between them. The CDR3 is 13 residues long.

Remarks on this clonotype: The germline gene is not matched at one end of the junction; a read error may be the cause. This chain connects TRBV10-3 to TRBJ2-2; possible D gene TRBD2, 6 bases. CDR1 is ENHRY, CDR2 SYGVKD, per germline. This CDR3 spans 12 amino acids. The CDR3 DNA reads as TGTGCCAGCGGAGGGGTTACCGGGGAGCTGTTGTTT. Encoded protein: CASGGVTGELLF.

J is TRBJ2-5 and V is TRBV29-1; 9 bases fit TRBD1. The CDR3 has 13 residues. Trimming cost V 7 bases and J 2 bases; bases outside gene matches: 5. CDR1 and CDR2 from the germline V gene are SQVTM and ANQGSEA. In DNA form, the CDR3 reads TGCAGCGCCCCGGACAGGGGTCAAGAGACCCAGTACTTC. Protein: CSAPDRGQETQYF.

This clonotype showed up many times. The chain recombines TRBV6-5 with TRBJ2-7, with D possibly TRBD1 on 6 matching bases. Germline-derived CDR1 and CDR2 are MNHEY and SVGAGI. V was pared by 2 bases and J by 3 bases, with 11 bases between. This CDR3 comprises 14 residues. This chain's CDR3 is CASSYRGDNYEQYF. The CDR3 DNA is TGTGCCAGCAGTTACAGAGGGGACAACTACGAGCAGTACTTC.

This clonotype was counted at least ten times. This sequence joins TRBV12-3 or TRBV12-4 and TRBJ2-5; 7 positions match TRBD2. Germline trimming cut 6 bases from V and 5 bases from J; bases unmatched to any gene: 30. The CDR3 covers 21 residues. The chain's CDR3 is CASRGPAAGGFRASKEETQYF. The CDR3 DNA sequence: TGTGCCAGCAGGGGCCCCGCGGCCGGGGGGTTTCGGGCAAGCAAGGAGGAGACCCAGTACTTC.

The rearrangement uses TRBV20-1 and TRBJ2-4, with TRBD2 matching over 11 bases. The germline CDR1 and CDR2 sequences are DFQATT and SNEGSKA (reference sequence). Losses at the gene ends were 4 bases for V and 0 bases for J; bases not matched to a gene: 11. The CDR3 length is 18 residues. DNA for the CDR3: TGCAGTGCTATCCCGGGACTAGCGGTTAACCTAGCCAAAAACATTCAGTACTTC. Translating it yields CSAIPGLAVNLAKNIQYF.

The chain has TRBV7-9 and TRBJ2-7; tentative D call: TRBD2 (5 bases). CDR1 and CDR2 (germline): SEHNR, FQNEAQ (reference sequence). The CDR3 runs 13 residues. V was cut by 0 bases and J by 6 bases, with 9 bases left in between. Written as DNA, the CDR3 is TGTGCCAGCAGCTTAGCGGGAGCACCCGAGCAGTACTTC. It yields the protein CASSLAGAPEQYF.

There are many counts of this clonotype. This chain uses TRBV19 with TRBJ2-2; D call uncertain. The CDR3 is 14 amino acids. Germline loops: CDR1 LNHDA, CDR2 SQIVND (reference sequence). Trimming cost V 7 bases and J 4 bases, with 13 bases left between them. Written as DNA, the CDR3 is TGTGCCAGTACAAACGGAGCGAGCACCGGGGAGCTGTTTTTT. This codes for CASTNGASTGELFF.

The genes are TRBV29-1 and TRBJ2-2; perhaps D is TRBD1 or TRBD2 (6 bases each). Trimming removed 7 bases from V and 1 base from J, with 16 bases in between. The germline CDR1 and CDR2 sequences are SQVTM and ANQGSEA. The CDR3 is 15 amino acids. The CDR3 sequence is CSAREGGVNTGELFF. CDR3 nucleotide sequence: TGCAGCGCACGAGAGGGGGGCGTGAACACCGGGGAGCTGTTTTTT.

This clonotype was counted at least ten times. The V and J genes are TRBV24-1 and TRBJ1-2, with a tentative D call TRBD1 (5 bases). V was trimmed by 6 bases and J by 0 bases, leaving 13 bases between them. The germline V gene has CDR1 KGHDR and CDR2 SFDVKD. The length of the CDR3 is 15 residues. The CDR3 region is CATSPGRATNYGYTF. As DNA, the CDR3 is TGTGCCACCAGTCCAGGGAGGGCCACTAACTATGGCTACACCTTC.

This clonotype came up many times. The chain uses TRBV11-2 and TRBJ1-2; D possibly corresponds to TRBD1 (5 bases). The V end was cut by 5 bases, the J end by 7 bases, with 14 bases between. Germline loops: CDR1 SGHAT, CDR2 FQNNGV. The CDR3 sequence is 13 residues long. The CDR3: CASSPQGYVGYTF. In nucleotides, the CDR3 is TGTGCCAGCAGCCCCCAGGGTTACGTTGGCTACACCTTC.